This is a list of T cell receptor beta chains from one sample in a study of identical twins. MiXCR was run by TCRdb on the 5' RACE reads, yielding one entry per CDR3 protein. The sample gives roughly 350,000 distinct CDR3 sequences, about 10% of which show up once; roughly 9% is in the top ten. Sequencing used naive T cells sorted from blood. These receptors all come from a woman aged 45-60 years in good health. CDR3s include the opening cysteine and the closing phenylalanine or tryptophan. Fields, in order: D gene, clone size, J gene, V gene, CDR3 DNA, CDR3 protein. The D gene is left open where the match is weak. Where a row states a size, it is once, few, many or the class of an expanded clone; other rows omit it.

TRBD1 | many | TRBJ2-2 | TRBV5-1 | TGCGCCAGCAGCTTCTATCCGGGACAGGGCCCTAACACCGGGGAGCTGTTTTTT | CASSFYPGQGPNTGELFF
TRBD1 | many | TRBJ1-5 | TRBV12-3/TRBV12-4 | TGTGCCAGCAGCCTCAGGGGACAGGTCATGAATCAGCCCCAGCATTTT | CASSLRGQVMNQPQHF
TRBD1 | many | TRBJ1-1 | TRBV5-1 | TGCGCCAGCAGCCGGAAGGGGGCCCGAAGCATGAACACTGAAGCTTTCTTT | CASSRKGARSMNTEAFF
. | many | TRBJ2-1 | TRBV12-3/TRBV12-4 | TGTGCCAGCACCCCCAGGGTAAATGAGCAGTTCTTC | CASTPRVNEQFF
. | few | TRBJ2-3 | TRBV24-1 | TGTGCCACCAGTGACTCAAGCACAGATACGCAGTATTTT | CATSDSSTDTQYF
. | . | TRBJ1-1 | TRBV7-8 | TGTGCCAGCAGCCCCCAGCCGGACAGTTTGAACACTGAAGCTTTCTTT | CASSPQPDSLNTEAFF
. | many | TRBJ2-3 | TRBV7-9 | TGCGCCAGCAGCAGGAGCACAGATACGCAGTATTTT | CASSRSTDTQYF
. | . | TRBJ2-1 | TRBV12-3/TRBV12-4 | TGTGCCAGCAGTTTAGCCCGAGGAAGGGTCAATGAGCAGTTCTTC | CASSLARGRVNEQFF
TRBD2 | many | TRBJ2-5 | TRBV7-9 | TGTGCCAGCAGCTTTGGACTAGCCCGGGAGACCCAGTACTTC | CASSFGLARETQYF
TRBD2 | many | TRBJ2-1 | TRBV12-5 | TGTGCTAGTGGCCCCCTAGAGTGGCGGGAGGGAGGTGAGCAGTTCTTC | CASGPLEWREGGEQFF
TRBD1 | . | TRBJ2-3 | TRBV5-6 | TGTGCCAGCAGCCCGGGACAGGGGTGGACAGATACGCAGTATTTT | CASSPGQGWTDTQYF
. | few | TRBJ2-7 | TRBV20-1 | TGCAGTGCCCCCAGGTCATATTCGGGTGAGCAGTACTTC | CSAPRSYSGEQYF
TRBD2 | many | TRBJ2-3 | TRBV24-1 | TGTGCCACCAGTGATCCACCGGGACTAGCGGGAGCGACAGATACGCAGTATTTT | CATSDPPGLAGATDTQYF
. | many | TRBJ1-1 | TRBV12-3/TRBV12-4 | TGTGCCAGCAGTTTCGGGCAGGGATTGAACACTGAAGCTTTCTTT | CASSFGQGLNTEAFF
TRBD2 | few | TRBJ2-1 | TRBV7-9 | TGTGCCAGCAGCCCCGAGGCTGGCACTAGCGGAACTACTGAGCAGTTCTTC | CASSPEAGTSGTTEQFF
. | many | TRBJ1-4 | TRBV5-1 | TGCGCCAGCAGCTTGGCCCAGGCAACTAATGAAAAACTGTTTTTT | CASSLAQATNEKLFF
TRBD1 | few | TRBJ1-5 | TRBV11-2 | TGTGCCAGCAGCTTAGGGAACCAGGGGGCCAATCAGCCCCAGCATTTT | CASSLGNQGANQPQHF
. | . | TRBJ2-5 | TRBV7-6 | TGTGCCAGCAGCTTACTGACGGGAGAATCAGAGACCCAGTACTTC | CASSLLTGESETQYF
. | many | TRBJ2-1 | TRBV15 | TGTGCCACCAGCGGGGGGTACAATGAGCAGTTCTTC | CATSGGYNEQFF
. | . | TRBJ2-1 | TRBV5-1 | TGCGCCAGCAGCTTGGCTCGCAGCAATGAGCAGTTCTTC | CASSLARSNEQFF
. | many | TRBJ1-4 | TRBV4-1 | TGCGCCAGCAGCCAAGACTCCGGGACGGTCAATGAAAAACTGTTTTTT | CASSQDSGTVNEKLFF
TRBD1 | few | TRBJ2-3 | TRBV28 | TGTGCCAGCAGTTACAGGGGGCTAAGTGATGATACGCAGTATTTT | CASSYRGLSDDTQYF
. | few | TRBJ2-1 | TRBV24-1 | TGTGCCACCAGTGATTTAGGGGGGAGGAGCTCCTACAATGAGCAGTTCTTC | CATSDLGGRSSYNEQFF
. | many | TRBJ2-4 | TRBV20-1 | TGCAGTGCTAGGGCCGCGGCGGCCAAAAACATTCAGTACTTC | CSARAAAAKNIQYF
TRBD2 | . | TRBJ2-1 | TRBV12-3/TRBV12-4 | TGTGCCAGCCGACCTAGCGGGCTCTACAATGAGCAGTTCTTC | CASRPSGLYNEQFF
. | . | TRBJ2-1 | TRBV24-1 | TGTGCCACCAATACAGCTACAAACAATGAGCAGTTCTTC | CATNTATNNEQFF
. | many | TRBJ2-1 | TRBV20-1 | TGCAGTGCTAGGTCAGTTTTTGAGCAGTTCTTC | CSARSVFEQFF
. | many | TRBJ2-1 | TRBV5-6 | TGTGCCAGCTCCAAAGGGGGGGATCTTTACAATGAGCAGTTCTTC | CASSKGGDLYNEQFF
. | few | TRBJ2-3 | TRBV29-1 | TGCAGCGTTGCCGACAGACCTACAGATACGCAGTATTTT | CSVADRPTDTQYF
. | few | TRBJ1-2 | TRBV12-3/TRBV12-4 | TGTGCCAGCAGTTTAGCGCAAGGGGCTAACTATGGCTACACCTTC | CASSLAQGANYGYTF
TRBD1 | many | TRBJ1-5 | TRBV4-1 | TGCGCCAGCAGCCAAGATCAGGGGGACAGGGCACAAGTTGGGCCCCAGCATTTT | CASSQDQGDRAQVGPQHF
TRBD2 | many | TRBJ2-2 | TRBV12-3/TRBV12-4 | TGTGCTTCAACTCGCGGGAGGACCGGGGAGCTGTTTTTT | CASTRGRTGELFF
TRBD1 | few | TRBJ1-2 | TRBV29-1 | TGCAGCGTTGACGGGACAGGGCCTCATGGCTACACCTTC | CSVDGTGPHGYTF
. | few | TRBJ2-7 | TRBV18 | TGTGCCAGCTCACCAAAGAGGAGCGGTGGCAGCTCCTACGAGCAGTACTTC | CASSPKRSGGSSYEQYF
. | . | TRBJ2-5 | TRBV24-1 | TGTGCCACCAGTGATTTGGAGCCCCTAGGGACCCAGTACTTC | CATSDLEPLGTQYF
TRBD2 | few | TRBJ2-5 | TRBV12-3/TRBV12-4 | TGTGCCAGCCGATTGACGGGAGGGGAGGAGACCCAGTACTTC | CASRLTGGEETQYF
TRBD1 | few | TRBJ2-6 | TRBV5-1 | TGCGCCAGCAACATGCAGGGGGCGACTGGGGCCAACGTCCTGACTTTC | CASNMQGATGANVLTF
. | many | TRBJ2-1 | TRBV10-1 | TGCGCCAGCAGTGATTTTGGACTCTACAATGAGCAGTTCTTC | CASSDFGLYNEQFF
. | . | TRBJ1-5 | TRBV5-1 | TGCGCCAGCAGCTTGGATGGCGACGGCAATCAGCCCCAGCATTTT | CASSLDGDGNQPQHF
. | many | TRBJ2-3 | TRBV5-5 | TGTGCCAGCAGCCCGGTCGGTTGGACCACAGATACGCAGTATTTT | CASSPVGWTTDTQYF
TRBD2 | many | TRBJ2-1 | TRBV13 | TGTGCCAGCAGCTTAGGGGGGACTAGCGGCAGAGAGCAGTTCTTC | CASSLGGTSGREQFF
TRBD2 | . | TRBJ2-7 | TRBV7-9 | TGTGCCAGCAGCGCCGGGGGGTACTACGAGCAGTACTTC | CASSAGGYYEQYF
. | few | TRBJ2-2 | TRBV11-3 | TGTGCCAGCAGCTCCCAAGGAGAGAACACCGGGGAGCTGTTTTTT | CASSSQGENTGELFF
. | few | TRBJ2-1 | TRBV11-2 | TGTGCCAGCAGCGCAAATAAGGGCTTTCAGTTCTTC | CASSANKGFQFF
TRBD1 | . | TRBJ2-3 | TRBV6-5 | TGTGCCAGCAGCCTGGGACAGGGAGTGGGCACAGATACGCAGTATTTT | CASSLGQGVGTDTQYF
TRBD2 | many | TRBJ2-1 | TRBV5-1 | TGCGCCAGCAGCTTGTTAATAGCGGGAGCTGAGCAGTTCTTC | CASSLLIAGAEQFF
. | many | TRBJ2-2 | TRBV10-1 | TGCGCCAGCAGGGAGGCAGGCGACACCGGGGAGCTGTTTTTT | CASREAGDTGELFF
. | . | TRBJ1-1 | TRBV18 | TGTGCCAGCTCCCTGCAGGGGTCCAACACTGAAGCTTTCTTT | CASSLQGSNTEAFF
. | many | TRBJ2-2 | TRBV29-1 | TGCAGCGCCTTGGGGACGGTTGCGAACACCGGGGAGCTGTTTTTT | CSALGTVANTGELFF
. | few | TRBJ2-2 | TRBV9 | TGTGCCAGCAGCGGATACGGGACTGCGAACACCGGGGAGCTGTTTTTT | CASSGYGTANTGELFF
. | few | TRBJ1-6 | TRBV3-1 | TGTGCCAGCAGGTTCGGGGGATCCTATAATTCACCCCTCCACTTT | CASRFGGSYNSPLHF